This TCR beta chain was recovered during a study of blood T cell repertoires in COVID-19 (TCRdb year 2020). About the full investigation: Samples from collaborators originated in the United States, Italy and Spain and spanned both the acute and convalescent phases of COVID-19. The material from the prospective study consisted of cDNA or gDNA derived from T cells, B-cell-depleted T cells, or PBMCs. Subjects who had been exposed to COVID-19, were actively infected with it, or had recovered from it provided the deeply sampled blood TCRbeta repertoires that made up the dataset. The repertoires were released in a freely available public database meant as a resource for research on the immune response to SARS-CoV-2. Samples came from the ongoing ImmuneRACE study (first 160 participants) plus 1,254 subjects from 6 global collaborators. The sample metadata nearly always contained a de-identified subject ID, COVID-19 status, age in years and sex. Where available, HLA class I and class II types were obtained from metadata supplied by the sample provider rather than from assay-based typing. What the study reported, not specific to this receptor: The amount of clinical and demographic metadata varied by source and participant and was provided uncurated.

Including cysteine and phenylalanine, the CDR3 has 15 amino acids. The kept DNA is CDR3 alone, 45 bases in frame from the first base. Germline trimming amounts to 7 bases on V and 4 bases on J, with 6 as the count of junction bases outside the gene matches. The germline V gene (reference sequence) supplies CDR1 LNHDA and CDR2 SQIVND. Participants in the prospective study were enrolled through a virtual design, were aged about 18 to 90 years, and lived in 20 to 30 United States geographic areas. Cohort assignment in the prospective study relied on participant-reported clinical history from a screening survey and a study questionnaire. Exposed participants were defined as having been in contact with someone with a PCR-confirmed or clinician-diagnosed COVID-19 case within 2 weeks of study entry. Each participant in the prospective study had whole blood, serum and a nasopharyngeal or oropharyngeal swab collected by mobile phlebotomists. Participants in the prospective study had the option to provide additional blood draws and questionnaires over a roughly two-month period. Prospective study blood samples were shipped either frozen or at room temperature before DNA extraction.

This clone is a singleton in its sample. No cognate antigen has been identified for it. The sample holds no much larger clone one base away, and base qualities are not on file. TCRbeta CDR3 regions were amplified from genomic DNA by means of the immunoSEQ Assay, a bias-controlled multiplex PCR. As for the authors' bioinformatics: The number of nucleated cells in each sample was estimated from the amplification of reference gene primers within the assay. Sequence reads were collapsed and filtered to measure the absolute abundance of every unique TCRbeta CDR3 rearrangement. For each sample, productive Simpson clonality was calculated by taking the square root of Simpson's diversity index across productive rearrangements. TCRdb obtained this table from immuneACCESS and retained in-frame rearrangements with V and J assigned. These tables miss some clones; where compared with another copy, unresolved V genes account for less than half of the shortfall, and the remainder is unexplained. V and J calls and clone size come straight from that table; D and trimming were deduced from the DNA. This sample holds 250,000 to 300,000 clones; roughly 80% were observed only once. Clones ranked in the top ten supply approximately 5% of the sample.

The material sequenced was PBMCs or T cells enriched from blood (not recorded which). The chain is assembled from TRBV19 and TRBJ2-2; 10 middle bases align to TRBD1. The origin of this receptor is a man aged 35 to 55 who had been exposed to COVID-19. Here the CDR3 is given as CASTYDRGRTGELFF. Read as DNA, the sequence is TGTGCCAGTACCTATGACAGGGGGCGCACCGGGGAGCTGTTTTTT.